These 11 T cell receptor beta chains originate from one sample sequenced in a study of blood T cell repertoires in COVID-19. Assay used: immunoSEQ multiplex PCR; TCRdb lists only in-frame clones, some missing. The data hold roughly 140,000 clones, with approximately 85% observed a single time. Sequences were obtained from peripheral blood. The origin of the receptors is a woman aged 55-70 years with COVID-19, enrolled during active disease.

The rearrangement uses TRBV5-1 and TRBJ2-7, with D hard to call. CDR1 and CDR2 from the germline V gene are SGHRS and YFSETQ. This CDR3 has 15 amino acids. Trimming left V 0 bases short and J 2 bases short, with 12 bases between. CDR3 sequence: CASSLAEAVPYEQYF. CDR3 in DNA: TGCGCCAGCAGCTTGGCCGAGGCAGTACCCTACGAGCAGTACTTC.

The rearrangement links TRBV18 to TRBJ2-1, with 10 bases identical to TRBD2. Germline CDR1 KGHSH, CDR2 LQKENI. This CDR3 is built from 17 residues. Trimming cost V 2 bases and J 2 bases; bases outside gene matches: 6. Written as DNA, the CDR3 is TGTGCCAGCTCACCAACCGAGAGCGGGGGGGCCTACAATGAGCAGTTCTTC. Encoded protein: CASSPTESGGAYNEQFF.

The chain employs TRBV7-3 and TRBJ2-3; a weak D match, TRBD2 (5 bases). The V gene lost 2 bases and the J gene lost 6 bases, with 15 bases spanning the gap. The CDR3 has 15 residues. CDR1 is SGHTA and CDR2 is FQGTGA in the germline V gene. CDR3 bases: TGTGCCAGCAGCTTAGGTAGCGTCATCTCCGATACGCAGTATTTT. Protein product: CASSLGSVISDTQYF.

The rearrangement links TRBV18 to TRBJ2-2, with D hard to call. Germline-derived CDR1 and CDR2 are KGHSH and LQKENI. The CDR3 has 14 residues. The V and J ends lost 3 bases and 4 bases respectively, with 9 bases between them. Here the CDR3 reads CASSPFPPTGELFF. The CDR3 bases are TGTGCCAGCTCACCCTTCCCCCCCACCGGGGAGCTGTTTTTT.

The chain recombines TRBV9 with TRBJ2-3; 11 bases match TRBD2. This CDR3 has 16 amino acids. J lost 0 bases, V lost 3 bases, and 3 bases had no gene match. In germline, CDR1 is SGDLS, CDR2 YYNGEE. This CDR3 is CASSARLAGSTDTQYF. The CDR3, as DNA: TGTGCCAGCAGCGCCCGACTAGCGGGGAGCACAGATACGCAGTATTTT.

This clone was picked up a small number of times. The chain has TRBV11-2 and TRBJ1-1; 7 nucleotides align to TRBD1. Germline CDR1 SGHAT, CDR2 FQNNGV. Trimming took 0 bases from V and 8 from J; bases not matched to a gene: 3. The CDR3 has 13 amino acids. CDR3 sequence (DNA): TGTGCCAGCAGCTTAGATCGGGACAGAGAAGCTTTCTTT. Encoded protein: CASSLDRDREAFF. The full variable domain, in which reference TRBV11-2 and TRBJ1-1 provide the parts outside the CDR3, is EAGVAQSPRYKIIEKRQSVAFWCNPISGHATLYWYQQILGQGPKLLIQFQNNGVVDDSQLPKDRFSAERLKGVDSTLKIQPAKLEDSAVYLCASSLDRDREAFFGQGTRLTVV.

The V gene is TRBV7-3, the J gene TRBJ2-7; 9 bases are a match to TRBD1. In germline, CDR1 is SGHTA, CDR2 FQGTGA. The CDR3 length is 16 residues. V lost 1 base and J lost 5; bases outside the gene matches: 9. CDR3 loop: CASSLNPGGQGNEQYF. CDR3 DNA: TGTGCCAGCAGCTTAAATCCAGGGGGACAGGGCAACGAGCAGTACTTC.

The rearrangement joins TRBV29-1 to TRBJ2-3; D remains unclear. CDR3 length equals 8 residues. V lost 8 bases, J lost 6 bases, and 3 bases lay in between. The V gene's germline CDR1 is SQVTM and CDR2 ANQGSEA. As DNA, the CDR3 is TGCAGCTCGGATACGCAGTATTTT. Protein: CSSDTQYF.

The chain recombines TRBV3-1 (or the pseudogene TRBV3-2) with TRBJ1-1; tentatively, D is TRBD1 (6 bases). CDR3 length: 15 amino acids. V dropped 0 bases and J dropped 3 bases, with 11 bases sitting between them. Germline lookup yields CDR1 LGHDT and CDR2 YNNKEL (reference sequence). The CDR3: CASSQDAGADTEAFF. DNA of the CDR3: TGTGCCAGCAGCCAAGATGCAGGGGCGGACACTGAAGCTTTCTTT.

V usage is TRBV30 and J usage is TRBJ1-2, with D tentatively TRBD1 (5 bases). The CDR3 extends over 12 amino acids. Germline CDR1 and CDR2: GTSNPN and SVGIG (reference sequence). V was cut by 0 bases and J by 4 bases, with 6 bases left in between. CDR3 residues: CAWSVGGYGYTF. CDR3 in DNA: TGTGCCTGGAGTGTCGGGGGCTATGGCTACACCTTC.

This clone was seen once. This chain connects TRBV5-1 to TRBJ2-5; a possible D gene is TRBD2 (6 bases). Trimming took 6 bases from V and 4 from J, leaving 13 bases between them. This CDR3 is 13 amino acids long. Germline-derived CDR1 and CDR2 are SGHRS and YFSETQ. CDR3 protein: CASKRDSLETQYF. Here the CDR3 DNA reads TGCGCCAGCAAGAGGGACTCTCTAGAGACCCAGTACTTC.